A single sample gave rise to the 5 T cell receptor beta chains below, sequenced in a study of blood T cell repertoires in COVID-19. Profiled with immunoSEQ multiplex PCR; TCRdb holds only in-frame clones, not every one. Altogether just over 20,000 clones are present, around 84% being singletons, with the ten largest covering 3.8%. Sequences were obtained from peripheral blood. These receptors all come from a man over 45 with active COVID-19.

This chain uses TRBV5-4 with TRBJ1-1; D uncertain. This CDR3 is 14 amino acids long. Trimming removed 4 bases from V and 2 bases from J, with 12 bases in between. From germline, CDR1 is SGHNT and CDR2 YYREEE (reference sequence). CDR3 region: CASSAPGSNTEAFF. The CDR3 DNA reads as TGTGCCAGCAGCGCCCCCGGTAGTAACACTGAAGCTTTCTTT.

A single count supports this clone. The chain links TRBV11-2 to TRBJ1-4; D might be TRBD1 (6 bases). The CDR3 contains 14 residues. The V gene's germline CDR1 is SGHAT and CDR2 FQNNGV. V lost 6 bases and J 7 bases, leaving 15 bases between the germline ends. The CDR3 coding sequence is TGTGCCAGCAGGGGAAAGGGGGAAGGTGAAAAACTGTTTTTT. Translating gives CASRGKGEGEKLFF.

In its sample, this clone was seen a few times. The V call is TRBV4-1, the J call TRBJ1-2; D not certain. The CDR3 runs 14 residues. The V gene's germline CDR1 is MGHRA and CDR2 YSYEKL. Deletions cut 3 bases from V and 5 bases from J, with 13 bases between. CDR3 bases: TGCGCCAGCAGCCATCCGGCCTCGGGGTATGGCTACACCTTC. Protein sequence: CASSHPASGYGYTF.

The V call is TRBV6-2 or TRBV6-3, the J call TRBJ1-2, with D possibly TRBD1 on 6 matching bases. V was clipped by 4 bases and J by 4 bases, with 19 bases between them. The CDR3 length is 16 residues. Germline CDR1 reads MNHEY; CDR2 reads SVGEGT. The CDR3 nucleotides read TGTGCCAGCAGTTCCAGACGCTACACAGGGCGCTATGGCTACACCTTC. As protein: CASSSRRYTGRYGYTF.

The chain joins TRBV10-3 to TRBJ1-2; 9 bases fit TRBD1. Germline V gene data show CDR1 as ENHRY and CDR2 as SYGVKD. Germline trimming cut 5 bases from V and 7 bases from J; bases unmatched to any gene: 2. This CDR3 is 12 amino acids long. The CDR3 DNA is TGTGCCATCAGTCGGACAGGGGCTGGCTACACCTTC. Its translation: CAISRTGAGYTF.